Below, one TCR beta chain is given with its context. Amplified TCR beta CDR3 regions derived from RNA transcripts. With the HTBI primer set, the TCR CDR3 went through a first round of RT-PCR. TCRdb itself ran the multiplex PCR reads through MiXCR, one entry per CDR3 protein. Of roughly 740,000 distinct CDR3 sequences in the sample, roughly 15% were seen once. This specimen comes from a study of T cells in Graves' hyperthyroidism and ophthalmopathy. The V and J ends lost 3 bases and 1 base respectively, with 10 bases between them. CDR3 length equals 13 residues. Germline V gives CDR1 GTSNPN, CDR2 SVGIG (reference sequence). Aged 18 to 65, the patients had hyperthyroidism that was newly diagnosed and had lasted under 2 months. Reasons for excluding patients were uncontrolled infection, other autoimmune disease, pregnancy or lactation. Orbital computed tomography and thyroid ultrasound, together with serum TRAb and thyroxine and clinical symptoms, were used for diagnoses.

This clonotype was obtained from a man in his late teens or twenties with Graves' hyperthyroidism. V usage is TRBV30 and J usage is TRBJ2-7, with unresolved D. Source material: blood. The CDR3 region has the DNA TGTGCCTGGAGCAGTCCCGGGTCCTACGAGCAGTACTTC. Translation: CAWSSPGSYEQYF.